What follows are 19 T cell receptor beta chains derived from one specimen sequenced in a study of shared clonotypes between healthy human individuals. Clones were read by immunoSEQ multiplex PCR, and TCRdb kept only the in-frame ones, dropping some. The table has 950,000 to 1,100,000 clones, more than 60% seen once. The sample comprised memory CD4+ T cells sorted from blood. Subset of the sample: CD45RA-negative fraction. Receptors originate from a man younger than 35 in good health.

This clone was counted between two and nine times. The rearrangement joins TRBV6-1 to TRBJ1-1; D unresolved. The CDR3 is 15 residues long. Trimming pared 6 bases from V and 0 bases from J, leaving 14 bases between. Germline V gene data show CDR1 as MNHNS and CDR2 as SASEGT. The CDR3 spells CASSLYPQMNTEAFF. For the CDR3, the DNA is TGTGCCAGCAGCCTCTATCCCCAAATGAACACTGAAGCTTTCTTT.

This clone was detected once. The V gene is TRBV2, the J gene TRBJ2-3; the match to TRBD2 covers 7 bases. The CDR3 totals 15 residues. Trimming at V came to 7 bases and at J to 2 bases, leaving 9 bases not matched to a gene. Germline values: CDR1 SNHLY, CDR2 FYNNEI. Here the CDR3 DNA reads TGTGCCAGCAACCGAGCGGGGAGTCCCACAGATACGCAGTATTTT. Amino acid sequence: CASNRAGSPTDTQYF.

The table lists this clone with a count of one. The V gene is TRBV5-5, the J gene TRBJ2-1, with TRBD2 matching over 11 bases. V shed 2 bases, J shed 7 bases, and the junction held 11 bases outside the gene matches. The V gene's germline CDR1 is SGHKS and CDR2 YYEKEE (reference sequence). This CDR3 is 17 amino acids long. The CDR3 DNA reads as TGTGCCAGCAGCTTTACCGTCACTAGCGGGAGATCGAATGAGCAGTTCTTC. This sequence encodes CASSFTVTSGRSNEQFF.

The chain is built from TRBV5-1 and TRBJ2-3, with D unresolved. The germline V and J ends were trimmed by 0 bases and 0 bases, with 8 bases remaining between them. This CDR3 is built from 15 residues. Germline V lookup: CDR1 SGHRS, CDR2 YFSETQ. DNA for the CDR3: TGCGCCAGCAGCTTGGAAGGTACTAGCACAGATACGCAGTATTTT. It is translated as CASSLEGTSTDTQYF.

The J gene is TRBJ1-1, the V gene TRBV7-2, with D unresolved. This CDR3 comprises 14 residues. V was trimmed by 0 bases and J by 0 bases, leaving 5 bases between them. Germline CDR1 and CDR2: SGHTA and FQGNSA. The CDR3 protein is CASSLALVNTEAFF. CDR3 nucleotides: TGTGCCAGCAGCTTAGCTTTGGTGAACACTGAAGCTTTCTTT. The full variable domain, completed using reference TRBV7-2 and TRBJ1-1, is GAGVSQSPSNKVTEKGKDVELRCDPISGHTALYWYRQSLGQGLEFLIYFQGNSAPDKSGLPSDRFSAERTGGSVSTLTIQRTQQEDSAVYLCASSLALVNTEAFFGQGTRLTVV.

The rearrangement joins TRBV7-2 to TRBJ2-7; 8 bases fit TRBD2. Germline V gene sequence: CDR1 SGHTA, CDR2 FQGNSA. This CDR3 has 14 amino acids. J gave up 7 bases and V 5 bases, and 10 bases lay outside the gene matches. Here the CDR3 DNA reads TGTGCCAGCAGCCCGGCGGGAGGTTTGTGGGAGCAGTACTTC. It yields the protein CASSPAGGLWEQYF.

This sequence joins TRBV5-4 and TRBJ2-3, with D possibly matching TRBD1 (6 bases). V dropped 5 bases and J dropped 0 bases, with 16 bases sitting between them. This CDR3 comprises 16 residues. Germline V lookup: CDR1 SGHNT, CDR2 YYREEE (reference sequence). This chain's CDR3 is CASSQVTGLSTDTQYF. In DNA form, the CDR3 reads TGTGCCAGCAGTCAAGTCACAGGGCTAAGCACAGATACGCAGTATTTT.

The chain combines TRBV19 with TRBJ2-1, with D unclear. This CDR3 spans 14 amino acids. The V gene lost 7 bases and the J gene lost 7 bases, with 17 bases spanning the gap. CDR1 and CDR2 from the germline V gene are LNHDA and SQIVND (reference sequence). The CDR3 here is CASNPRTAPNEQFF. The CDR3 DNA is TGTGCCAGTAACCCCCGGACGGCGCCGAATGAGCAGTTCTTC. Combining the CDR3 with reference TRBV19 and TRBJ2-1 gives the whole variable domain DGGITQSPKYLFRKEGQNVTLSCEQNLNHDAMYWYRQDPGQGLRLIYYSQIVNDFQKGDIAEGYSVSREKKESFPLTVTSAQKNPTAFYLCASNPRTAPNEQFFGPGTRLTVL.

The chain couples TRBV10-1 to TRBJ2-3, with D hard to call. CDR3 length: 12 residues. In germline, CDR1 is WNHNN, CDR2 SYGVQD (reference sequence). Deletions cut 2 bases from V and 3 bases from J, with 3 bases between. CDR3 region: CASSEETDTQYF. The CDR3 DNA sequence: TGCGCCAGCAGTGAGGAGACAGATACGCAGTATTTT.

V gene TRBV6-1 combines with J gene TRBJ1-5; D is perhaps TRBD1 (5 bases). This CDR3 comprises 15 residues. CDR1 is MNHNS, CDR2 SASEGT, per germline. Trimming pared 4 bases from V and 6 bases from J, leaving 16 bases between. CDR3 bases: TGTGCCAGCAGTGTAGACAGTGGGGGGAGTCAGCCCCAGCATTTT. Translated: CASSVDSGGSQPQHF.

The V call is TRBV12-5, the J call TRBJ1-2; D is possibly TRBD1 (6 bases). Germline CDR1 LGHNT, CDR2 FRNRAP. V lost 1 base and J lost 10, with 16 bases in between. The CDR3 spans 14 residues. This CDR3 is CASGLGLPGTNYTF. The CDR3 DNA is TGTGCTAGTGGTTTGGGACTCCCCGGGACAAACTACACCTTC. Looking up the rest from reference TRBV12-5 and TRBJ1-2 gives the full variable domain: DARVTQTPRHKVTEMGQEVTMRCQPILGHNTVFWYRQTMMQGLELLAYFRNRAPLDDSGMPKDRFSAEMPDATLATLKIQPSEPRDSAVYFCASGLGLPGTNYTFGSGTRLTVV.

V usage is TRBV6-1 and J usage is TRBJ1-3; no definite D call. Germline V gives CDR1 MNHNS, CDR2 SASEGT. The CDR3 is 13 residues long. Trimming cost V 3 bases and J 4 bases, with 7 bases left between them. CDR3 region: CASSEGIGNTIYF. The CDR3 DNA follows: TGTGCCAGCAGTGAGGGTATAGGAAACACCATATATTTT.

A word on this clone: Other DNA sequences in the sample encode the same CDR3. The chain combines TRBV5-4 with TRBJ1-2; 7 bases match TRBD1. The germline gives CDR1 SGHNT, CDR2 YYREEE (reference sequence). V lost 4 bases to trimming and J lost 0 bases; unmatched junction nucleotides: 3. This CDR3 has 14 residues. The CDR3 DNA reads as TGTGCCAGCAGCCCCGACAGGGCTAACTATGGCTACACCTTC. This encodes CASSPDRANYGYTF. The whole variable domain, filled in from reference TRBV5-4 and TRBJ1-2, reads ETGVTQSPTHLIKTRGQQVTLRCSSQSGHNTVSWYQQALGQGPQFIFQYYREEENGRGNFPPRFSGLQFPNYSSELNVNALELDDSALYLCASSPDRANYGYTFGSGTRLTVV.

V and J are TRBV5-1 and TRBJ2-2; 7 bases match TRBD2. The CDR3 is made up of 13 amino acids. Trimming at V came to 2 bases and at J to 9 bases, leaving 4 bases not matched to a gene. Germline V gene data show CDR1 as SGHRS and CDR2 as YFSETQ. The CDR3 spells CASSLGLERELFF. DNA of the CDR3: TGCGCCAGCAGCTTAGGACTAGAGAGGGAGCTGTTTTTT.

This clone has just a few counts. This rearrangement joins TRBV7-9 to TRBJ1-1; D is perhaps TRBD1 (6 bases). This CDR3 spans 13 amino acids. V lost 4 bases to trimming and J lost 6 bases, with 12 bases between them. From germline, CDR1 is SEHNR and CDR2 FQNEAQ (reference sequence). This CDR3 reads CASSSEAGAEAFF. DNA for the CDR3: TGTGCCAGCAGCTCAGAGGCAGGGGCTGAAGCTTTCTTT.

The chain uses TRBV18 and TRBJ1-1, with a tentative D call TRBD1 (5 bases). Between the trimmed V and J ends, which lost 3 bases and 1 base, there was a span of 12 bases. The CDR3 has 15 amino acids. Germline lookup yields CDR1 KGHSH and CDR2 LQKENI. The CDR3 here is CASSPMSGQNTEAFF. The CDR3 DNA follows: TGTGCCAGCTCACCCATGAGCGGACAGAACACTGAAGCTTTCTTT.

The rearrangement uses TRBV25-1 and TRBJ1-2; perhaps TRBD1 as D (5 bases). Trimming left V 6 bases short and J 8 bases short, with 28 bases between. Per germline, CDR1 MGHDK and CDR2 SYGVNS. The CDR3 is 17 residues long. This CDR3 reads CASSPTGPQRYSRGYTF. The CDR3 nucleotides are TGTGCCAGCAGCCCTACGGGGCCACAGAGATACTCCCGGGGCTACACCTTC.

The chain carries TRBV7-3 and TRBJ2-2; 7 positions agree with TRBD1. CDR1 is SGHTA and CDR2 is FQGTGA in the germline V gene. CDR3 length: 13 amino acids. V shed 3 bases, J shed 6 bases, and the junction held 1 base outside the gene matches. The CDR3 here is CASSFTGAGELFF. CDR3 nucleotides: TGTGCCAGCAGCTTTACAGGGGCCGGGGAGCTGTTTTTT.

CDR3 bases: TGTGCCAGTAGACTCCCGGGAGAGGGCGAAGGTGGCTACACCTTC. Translated, it gives CASRLPGEGEGGYTF. J is TRBJ1-2 and V is TRBV19, with D uncertain. The CDR3 runs 15 residues. Germline CDR1 reads LNHDA; CDR2 reads SQIVND (reference sequence). V dropped 6 bases and J dropped 7 bases, with 21 bases sitting between them.